These 20 T cell receptor beta chains came from one sample sequenced in a study of blood T cell repertoires in COVID-19. The method was immunoSEQ multiplex PCR; TCRdb's version includes in-frame clones alone and lacks a portion of them. Found here are roughly 200,000 clones, 70% to 90% of them singletons; the top ten hold about 5%. Sequenced sample: peripheral blood. These receptors all come from a woman older than 75 with acute or convalescent COVID-19.

V gene TRBV11-1 combines with J gene TRBJ1-3, with D unclear. The V end lost 5 bases, the J end lost 0 bases, and 14 bases lay between the germline ends. The germline V gene encodes CDR1 SGHAT and CDR2 FQDESV (reference sequence). This CDR3 region has 16 residues. The CDR3 bases are TGTGCCAGCAGCACTTACCTTCTCAACTCTGGAAACACCATATATTTT. It translates to CASSTYLLNSGNTIYF.

The CDR3 nucleotides read TGTGCCAGCATCTGGGGACAGGGCTACGAGCAGTACTTC. Its protein is CASIWGQGYEQYF. This chain uses TRBV6-5 with TRBJ2-7, with 9 bases lining up with TRBD1. Per germline, CDR1 MNHEY and CDR2 SVGAGI. The CDR3 covers 13 residues. The J segment lost 3 bases and the V segment lost 7 bases, leaving 4 bases of the junction unmatched.

The chain has TRBV18 and TRBJ1-1, with D possibly TRBD1 on 6 matching bases. There are 16 residues in the CDR3. Germline CDR1 reads KGHSH; CDR2 reads LQKENI. The V end was cut by 6 bases, the J end by 0 bases, with 17 bases between. The CDR3 protein is CASSLKQGAMNTEAFF. CDR3 nucleotides: TGTGCCAGCTCCCTTAAACAGGGCGCAATGAACACTGAAGCTTTCTTT.

This chain connects TRBV19 to TRBJ1-4; 8 positions match TRBD1. Trimming at V came to 5 bases and at J to 0 bases, leaving 8 bases not matched to a gene. The CDR3 length is 17 residues. Germline values: CDR1 LNHDA, CDR2 SQIVND (reference sequence). CDR3 in amino acids: CASSSNGQGATNEKLFF. CDR3 bases: TGTGCCAGTAGTTCGAACGGACAGGGCGCAACTAATGAAAAACTGTTTTTT.

The chain links TRBV5-1 to TRBJ2-7, with D possibly being TRBD1 (5 bases). V dropped 4 bases and J dropped 0 bases, with 11 bases sitting between them. Germline CDR1 reads SGHRS; CDR2 reads YFSETQ. CDR3 length: 14 amino acids. CDR3 protein: CASSPRQNSYEQYF. The CDR3 bases are TGCGCCAGCAGCCCCCGACAGAACTCCTACGAGCAGTACTTC.

J is TRBJ1-2 and V is TRBV6-5; 7 bases match TRBD1. Germline lookup yields CDR1 MNHEY and CDR2 SVGAGI. The ends lost 8 bases at V and 3 bases at J; junction bases unmatched: 9. This CDR3 is built from 14 residues. The CDR3 bases are TGTGCCAGCGGGAGACAGGGAGAAGACTATGGCTACACCTTC. It codes for CASGRQGEDYGYTF.

In the case of this clone: The identical CDR3 is also encoded by other nucleotide sequences in the sample. This chain uses TRBV7-2 with TRBJ2-1; TRBD1 agrees at 9 bases. This CDR3 comprises 16 residues. Per germline, CDR1 SGHTA and CDR2 FQGNSA. The trim removed 1 base at V and 2 bases at J, leaving 3 bases unmatched. CDR3 sequence reads: CASSLDGTGPYNEQFF. Written as DNA, the CDR3 is TGTGCCAGCAGCTTAGATGGGACAGGGCCCTACAATGAGCAGTTCTTC.

The genes are TRBV20-1 and TRBJ1-1; no clear D. V lost 4 bases and J lost 1, with 4 bases in between. Germline CDR1 DFQATT, CDR2 SNEGSKA (reference sequence). The CDR3 runs 11 residues. The CDR3 region is CSAIKNTEAFF. For the CDR3, the DNA is TGCAGTGCTATCAAGAACACTGAAGCTTTCTTT.

The rearrangement links TRBV2 to TRBJ1-2, with D possibly TRBD1 on 6 matching bases. The CDR3 has 16 amino acids. Per germline, CDR1 SNHLY and CDR2 FYNNEI. Trimming took off 2 bases at V and 5 bases at J, with 18 bases between the two ends. The CDR3 region is CASSESPGTLNYGYTF. As DNA, the CDR3 is TGTGCCAGCAGTGAAAGTCCCGGGACATTAAATTATGGCTACACCTTC.

The chain links TRBV19 to TRBJ2-7, with 7 bases matching TRBD1. The V gene's germline CDR1 is LNHDA and CDR2 SQIVND (reference sequence). The CDR3 is 16 residues long. V shed 2 bases, J shed 4 bases, and the junction held 11 bases outside the gene matches. CDR3 DNA: TGTGCCAGTAGTATAAGAGGGGAAGGGGGCGCATACGAGCAGTACTTC. Translating it yields CASSIRGEGGAYEQYF.

The chain combines TRBV5-1 with TRBJ2-7; 11 bases are a match to TRBD1. The CDR3 sequence is 15 residues long. Germline V CDR1 and CDR2: SGHRS, YFSETQ. Trimming cost V 2 bases and J 5 bases; bases outside gene matches: 6. This CDR3 reads CASSFGTGGQDEQYF. CDR3 DNA sequence: TGCGCCAGCAGCTTCGGGACAGGGGGACAAGACGAGCAGTACTTC.

The V and J genes are TRBV11-2 and TRBJ1-1, with D tentatively TRBD1 (6 bases). Trimming left V 1 base short and J 10 bases short, with 16 bases between. The CDR3 consists of 14 residues. Germline CDR1 and CDR2: SGHAT and FQNNGV. CDR3 region: CASSLAGTPSGAFF. As DNA, the CDR3 is TGTGCCAGCAGCTTAGCGGGGACACCTTCAGGAGCTTTCTTT.

The V and J genes are TRBV6-6 and TRBJ2-4; D is unclear. The CDR3 is made up of 13 amino acids. V was pared by 9 bases and J by 0 bases, with 9 bases between. Per the germline V gene, CDR1 is MNHNY and CDR2 is SVGAGI (reference sequence). The CDR3: CASEALAKNIQYF. CDR3 nucleotides: TGTGCCAGTGAGGCTTTAGCCAAAAACATTCAGTACTTC.

The rearrangement uses TRBV7-3 and TRBJ2-2; D not certain. Trimming pared 4 bases from V and 1 base from J, leaving 10 bases between. This CDR3 is built from 15 residues. CDR1 is SGHTA, CDR2 FQGTGA, per germline. This chain's CDR3 is CASSSRSRNTGELFF. The CDR3 DNA reads TGTGCCAGCAGCTCGAGGTCGCGGAACACCGGGGAGCTGTTTTTT.

This clone has only one observation. The CDR3 protein is CSAKTVGGYTF. The CDR3 nucleotides read TGCAGTGCAAAGACAGTTGGTGGCTACACCTTC. The V and J genes are TRBV20-1 and TRBJ1-2; possibly TRBD1 for D (5 bases). Per germline, CDR1 DFQATT and CDR2 SNEGSKA (reference sequence). This CDR3 has 11 amino acids. The V and J ends lost 6 bases and 7 bases respectively, with 12 bases between them.

This chain uses TRBV10-3 with TRBJ1-2, with D perhaps TRBD1 (5 bases). This CDR3 is 13 amino acids long. Trimming took 6 bases from V and 10 from J, leaving 18 bases between them. The germline V gene encodes CDR1 ENHRY and CDR2 SYGVKD. The CDR3 coding sequence is TGTGCCATCAGAAGAGAAGGGGTCTGGGACTACACCTTC. Protein: CAIRREGVWDYTF.

The chain couples TRBV7-9 to TRBJ2-5, with 8 bases aligning to TRBD1. The germline V gene has CDR1 SEHNR and CDR2 FQNEAQ (reference sequence). The CDR3 consists of 14 residues. CDR3 sequence: CATLAGGAWETQYF. CDR3 bases: TGTGCAACCCTTGCAGGGGGCGCCTGGGAGACCCAGTACTTC.

The J gene is TRBJ1-3, the V gene TRBV18; perhaps TRBD1 as D (6 bases). The CDR3 length is 14 residues. The germline V and J ends were trimmed by 6 bases and 15 bases, with 24 bases remaining between them. Germline V gene lookup returns CDR1 KGHSH and CDR2 LQKENI. CDR3 residues: CASSPNLDNSDRYF. In nucleotides, the CDR3 is TGTGCCAGCTCGCCCAATCTGGACAATTCGGACAGATATTTT.

The table lists this clone with a count of one. The chain couples TRBV29-1 to TRBJ2-7; a weak D match, TRBD1 (7 bases). V shed 2 bases and J shed 4 bases, with 15 bases lying between them. This CDR3 region has 14 residues. The V gene's germline CDR1 is SQVTM and CDR2 ANQGSEA. This CDR3 reads CSVEWTAGGYEQYF. As DNA, the CDR3 is TGCAGCGTTGAATGGACGGCAGGGGGGTACGAGCAGTACTTC.

The V call is TRBV4-3, the J call TRBJ2-4, with no clear D. The CDR3 is 18 residues long. V was clipped by 0 bases and J by 0 bases, with 15 bases between them. Germline V CDR1 and CDR2: LGHNA, YSLEER. The CDR3 reads CASSQDRGSVLAKNIQYF. In nucleotides, the CDR3 is TGCGCCAGCAGCCAAGATCGTGGTAGTGTACTAGCCAAAAACATTCAGTACTTC.